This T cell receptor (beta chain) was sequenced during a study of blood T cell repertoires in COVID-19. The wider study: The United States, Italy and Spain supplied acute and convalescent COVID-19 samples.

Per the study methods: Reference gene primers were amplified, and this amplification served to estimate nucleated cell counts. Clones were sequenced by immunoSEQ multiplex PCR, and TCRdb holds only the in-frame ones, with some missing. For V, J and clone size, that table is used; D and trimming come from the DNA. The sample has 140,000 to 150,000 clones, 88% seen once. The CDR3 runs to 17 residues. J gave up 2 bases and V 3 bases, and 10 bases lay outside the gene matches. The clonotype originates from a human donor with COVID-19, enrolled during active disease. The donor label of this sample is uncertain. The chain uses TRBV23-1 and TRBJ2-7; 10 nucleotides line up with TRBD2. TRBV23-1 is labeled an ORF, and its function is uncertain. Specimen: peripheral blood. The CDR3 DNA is TGCGCCAGCAGTCATCTCTCGAGACTAGCGGGTACCTACGAGCAGTACTTC. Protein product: CASSHLSRLAGTYEQYF.